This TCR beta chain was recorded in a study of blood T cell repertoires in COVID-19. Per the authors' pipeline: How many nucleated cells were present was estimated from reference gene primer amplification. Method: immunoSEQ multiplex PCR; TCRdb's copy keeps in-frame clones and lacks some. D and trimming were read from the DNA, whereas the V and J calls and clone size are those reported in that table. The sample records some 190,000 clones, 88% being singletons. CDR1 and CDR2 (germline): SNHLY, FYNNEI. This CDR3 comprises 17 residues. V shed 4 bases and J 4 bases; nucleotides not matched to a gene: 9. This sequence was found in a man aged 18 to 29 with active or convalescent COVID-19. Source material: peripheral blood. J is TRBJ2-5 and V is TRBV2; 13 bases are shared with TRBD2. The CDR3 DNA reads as TGTGCCAGCAGTGTGGGACTAGCGGGAAGTGGTTTAGAGACCCAGTACTTC. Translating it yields CASSVGLAGSGLETQYF.